The 24 T cell receptor beta chains reported below all come from one sample, sequenced in a study of CD8+ T cells in alopecia areata. Specified treatment: oral pan-JAK inhibitor, 5-10 mg twice daily. Extracted RNA was reverse transcribed, and the resulting cDNA served as sequencing template. The protocol was immunoSEQ multiplex PCR, while the TCRdb copy is restricted to in-frame clones and leaves out a portion. Among about 190,000 clones listed, about three fifths were seen once. The specimen comprised CD4+ T cells sorted from blood, sampled between weeks 49 and 50, from a patient treated with tofacitinib. All receptors derive from a human donor with alopecia areata.

The chain recombines TRBV29-1 with TRBJ2-1, with D perhaps TRBD2 (5 bases). The CDR3 contains 13 residues. V was pared by 1 base and J by 8 bases, with 12 bases between. CDR1 and CDR2 (germline): SQVTM, ANQGSEA. The CDR3 region is CSVEGLASDEQFF. As DNA, the CDR3 is TGCAGCGTTGAAGGGCTAGCTTCGGATGAGCAGTTCTTC.

The rearrangement uses TRBV9 and TRBJ2-5; no definite D call. CDR1 is SGDLS, CDR2 YYNGEE, per germline. The CDR3 spans 15 residues. V lost 0 bases and J 0 bases, leaving 9 bases between the germline ends. The CDR3 DNA reads as TGTGCCAGCAGCGTAGCTACGGGCTACCAAGAGACCCAGTACTTC. Translated: CASSVATGYQETQYF.

The chain carries TRBV29-1 and TRBJ2-1; TRBD1 is a possible D gene (6 bases). The germline CDR1 and CDR2 sequences are SQVTM and ANQGSEA. The V gene lost 5 bases and the J gene lost 0 bases, with 14 bases spanning the gap. The CDR3 totals 15 residues. The CDR3: CSVSGQQSSYNEQFF. The CDR3 DNA follows: TGCAGCGTTAGTGGACAGCAGAGCTCCTACAATGAGCAGTTCTTC.

The V and J genes are TRBV29-1 and TRBJ2-2; D is perhaps TRBD1 (6 bases). The CDR3 has 12 amino acids. Between the trimmed V and J ends, which lost 1 base and 6 bases, there was a span of 6 bases. Looked up from germline, CDR1 is SQVTM and CDR2 is ANQGSEA. CDR3 DNA sequence: TGCAGCGTTGAAGGGGGGCCCGGGGAGCTGTTTTTT. Protein: CSVEGGPGELFF.

Written as DNA, the CDR3 is TGTGCCTGGGGCGGGCTAGCAACTGAAGCTTTCTTT. Translating gives CAWGGLATEAFF. This chain links TRBV30 with TRBJ1-1, with D uncertain. The CDR3 has 12 residues. Per germline, CDR1 GTSNPN and CDR2 SVGIG (reference sequence). V lost 5 bases, J lost 5 bases, and 12 bases lay in between.

The chain joins TRBV19 to TRBJ1-1; TRBD1 is a possible D gene (5 bases). CDR3 size: 15 residues. Trimming removed 7 bases at V and 1 base at J, with 16 bases between. Germline CDR1 LNHDA, CDR2 SQIVND (reference sequence). For the CDR3, the DNA is TGTGCCAGTAAGGACGTCGGGGGTCCGAACACTGAAGCTTTCTTT. It encodes CASKDVGGPNTEAFF.

This clone was seen at least ten times. The chain carries TRBV5-6 and TRBJ2-3; weak D call: TRBD2 (5 bases). V lost 2 bases and J lost 0, with 13 bases in between. CDR3 length: 16 amino acids. CDR1 is SGHDT and CDR2 is YYEEEE in the germline V gene. Here the CDR3 DNA reads TGTGCCAGCAGCTTCAAGCGTCGGACTAGCACAGATACGCAGTATTTT. The encoded protein is CASSFKRRTSTDTQYF.

The chain joins TRBV4-3 to TRBJ1-6; D uncertain. The CDR3 loop spans 15 amino acids. V lost 0 bases and J lost 6, with 9 bases in between. Germline V gene sequence: CDR1 LGHNA, CDR2 YSLEER. The CDR3 sequence: CASSQDLTANSPLHF. CDR3 nucleotide sequence: TGCGCCAGCAGCCAAGATCTAACGGCTAATTCACCCCTCCACTTT.

The rearrangement links TRBV29-1 to TRBJ2-3, with a weak D call TRBD2 (6 bases). Germline V gives CDR1 SQVTM, CDR2 ANQGSEA. V lost 5 bases, J lost 1 base, and 7 bases lay in between. This CDR3 region has 12 residues. The CDR3 region is CSVRGGTDTQYF. The CDR3 nucleotides are TGCAGCGTTCGCGGGGGCACAGATACGCAGTATTTT.

This chain joins TRBV15 and TRBJ2-7; 9 nucleotides line up with TRBD1. Germline CDR1 reads LNHNV; CDR2 reads YYDKDF (reference sequence). V lost 1 base and J lost 10; bases outside the gene matches: 5. The CDR3 has 13 amino acids. CDR3 in amino acids: CATSRVGTGNQYF. The DNA of the CDR3 is TGTGCCACCAGCAGAGTTGGGACAGGGAATCAGTACTTC.

The chain employs TRBV5-6 and TRBJ1-6; D unresolved. The length of the CDR3 is 13 residues. Per germline, CDR1 SGHDT and CDR2 YYEEEE. Trimming cost V 4 bases and J 6 bases, with 8 bases left between them. CDR3 DNA: TGTGCCAGCAGCCCAGACACTAATTCACCCCTCCACTTT. It translates to CASSPDTNSPLHF.

This clone was observed once. The chain recombines TRBV30 with TRBJ1-6, with D possibly matching TRBD1 (5 bases). CDR3 length: 13 residues. Trimming removed 3 bases from V and 7 bases from J, with 10 bases in between. CDR1 is GTSNPN and CDR2 is SVGIG in the germline V gene (reference sequence). This chain's CDR3 is CAWSGTGNSPLHF. CDR3 sequence (DNA): TGTGCCTGGAGCGGGACCGGCAATTCACCCCTCCACTTT. Variable domain in full (rest from reference TRBV30 and TRBJ1-6): SQTIHQWPATLVQPVGSPLSLECTVEGTSNPNLYWYRQAAGRGLQLLFYSVGIGQISSEVPQNLSASRPQDRQFILSSKKLLLSDSGFYLCAWSGTGNSPLHFGNGTRLTVT.

The chain is built from TRBV6-5 and TRBJ2-3, with D unclear. Trimming removed 5 bases from V and 7 bases from J, with 10 bases in between. Germline loops: CDR1 MNHEY, CDR2 SVGAGI. This CDR3 has 12 amino acids. CDR3 coding DNA: TGTGCCAGCAGTCCCCACTCCAATACGCAGTATTTT. This codes for CASSPHSNTQYF.

The chain has TRBV2 and TRBJ2-5; D is undetermined. CDR1 is SNHLY and CDR2 is FYNNEI in the germline V gene. V was shortened by 1 base and J by 1 base, with 19 bases between the two germline ends. CDR3 length: 18 residues. The CDR3 protein is CASSEGRPKTFFQETQYF. For the CDR3, the DNA is TGTGCCAGCAGTGAAGGCAGGCCCAAGACCTTTTTCCAAGAGACCCAGTACTTC.

This chain connects TRBV6-6 to TRBJ2-1; 9 bases line up with TRBD2. Germline loops: CDR1 MNHNY, CDR2 SVGAGI (reference sequence). The CDR3 loop spans 16 amino acids. Germline trimming cut 7 bases from V and 8 bases from J; bases unmatched to any gene: 15. CDR3 coding DNA: TGTGCCAGCACCCCTAGCGGGGCCCGCAGCGGGTATGAGCAGTTCTTC. Translating it yields CASTPSGARSGYEQFF.

This clone was found a few times. The chain combines TRBV2 with TRBJ2-1; TRBD2 aligns across 7 bases. CDR3 length: 13 amino acids. Looked up from germline, CDR1 is SNHLY and CDR2 is FYNNEI. V dropped 6 bases and J dropped 3; count of bases not matched to a gene: 2. The CDR3 here is CASSGGGYNEQFF. The CDR3 DNA reads TGTGCCAGCAGCGGCGGGGGCTACAATGAGCAGTTCTTC.

The chain couples TRBV5-6 to TRBJ1-2; D uncertain. V was cut by 0 bases and J by 7 bases, with 13 bases left in between. The CDR3 covers 14 residues. Per the germline V gene, CDR1 is SGHDT and CDR2 is YYEEEE. As DNA, the CDR3 is TGTGCCAGCAGCTTGGCCGACCTCTTCTCTGGCTACACCTTC. It is translated as CASSLADLFSGYTF. The variable domain in full, with the rest retrieved from reference TRBV5-6 and TRBJ1-2, is DAGVTQSPTHLIKTRGQQVTLRCSPKSGHDTVSWYQQALGQGPQFIFQYYEEEERQRGNFPDRFSGHQFPNYSSELNVNALLLGDSALYLCASSLADLFSGYTFGSGTRLTVV.

V gene TRBV12-5 combines with J gene TRBJ1-1; 7 bases agree with TRBD1. Germline CDR1 and CDR2: LGHNT and FRNRAP. The CDR3 has 14 amino acids. V lost 2 bases to trimming and J lost 8 bases; unmatched junction nucleotides: 8. The CDR3 sequence is CASGLQGGSVEAFF. CDR3 DNA: TGTGCTAGTGGTTTGCAGGGGGGATCAGTCGAAGCTTTCTTT.

This clone was observed once. This rearrangement joins TRBV6-5 to TRBJ2-3; no clear D. Trimming shortened V by 4 bases and J by 2 bases, and 10 bases separated the two germline ends. Germline V lookup: CDR1 MNHEY, CDR2 SVGAGI. The CDR3 sequence is 14 residues long. CDR3 amino acids: CASSWASDTDTQYF. For the CDR3, the DNA is TGTGCCAGCAGTTGGGCGTCAGACACAGATACGCAGTATTTT.

The V gene is TRBV15, the J gene TRBJ1-2; 8 positions agree with TRBD1. The CDR3 spans 14 residues. Germline CDR1 and CDR2: LNHNV and YYDKDF (reference sequence). V gave up 4 bases and J gave up 8 bases; unmatched junction bases: 9. Here the CDR3 DNA reads TGTGCCACCAGCACGATGGACAGGGCAGGCGGCTACACCTTC. Amino acids: CATSTMDRAGGYTF. The full variable domain, completed using reference TRBV15 and TRBJ1-2, is DAMVIQNPRYQVTQFGKPVTLSCSQTLNHNVMYWYQQKSSQAPKLLFHYYDKDFNNEADTPDNFQSRRPNTSFCFLDIRSPGLGDTAMYLCATSTMDRAGGYTFGSGTRLTVV.

This chain uses TRBV30 with TRBJ2-5; TRBD2 matches 10 bases. This CDR3 has 17 amino acids. V lost 3 bases to trimming and J lost 4 bases; unmatched junction nucleotides: 14. Germline V gene lookup returns CDR1 GTSNPN and CDR2 SVGIG (reference sequence). In nucleotides, the CDR3 is TGTGCCTGGAGCCCCCTGGAGCGGGGGGGGCCGGGAGAGACCCAGTACTTC. Its translation: CAWSPLERGGPGETQYF.

The chain couples TRBV9 to TRBJ1-6; tentatively, D is TRBD1 (6 bases). The V and J ends lost 0 bases and 3 bases respectively, with 7 bases between them. Per the germline V gene, CDR1 is SGDLS and CDR2 is YYNGEE. CDR3 length: 15 residues. Written as DNA, the CDR3 is TGTGCCAGCAGCGTAGTGGACAGCTATAATTCACCCCTCCACTTT. Its protein is CASSVVDSYNSPLHF.

Written as DNA, the CDR3 is TGCAGCGCCGAAACAGGGGGCCACGAGCAGTACTTC. Its translation is CSAETGGHEQYF. V usage is TRBV29-1 and J usage is TRBJ2-7; 9 nucleotides agree with TRBD1. CDR1 and CDR2 from the germline V gene are SQVTM and ANQGSEA. This CDR3 region has 12 residues. Germline trimming cut 7 bases from V and 5 bases from J; bases unmatched to any gene: 6.

The rearrangement joins TRBV7-9 to TRBJ1-1, with D perhaps matching TRBD1 (6 bases). Trimming removed 6 bases at V and 4 bases at J, with 15 bases between. Looked up from germline, CDR1 is SEHNR and CDR2 is FQNEAQ (reference sequence). The CDR3 consists of 14 residues. The CDR3 spells CASSGGGAGTEAFF. As DNA, the CDR3 is TGTGCCAGCAGTGGCGGGGGCGCCGGCACTGAAGCTTTCTTT. The variable domain in full, with the rest retrieved from reference TRBV7-9 and TRBJ1-1, is DTGVSQNPRHKITKRGQNVTFRCDPISEHNRLYWYRQTLGQGPEFLTYFQNEAQLEKSRLLSDRFSAERPKGSFSTLEIQRTEQGDSAMYLCASSGGGAGTEAFFGQGTRLTVV.